Presented here are 4 T cell receptor beta chains from one specimen sequenced in a study of CD8 T cells in Susac syndrome. With random hexamers, 0.5 to 1 ug RNA was reverse transcribed. TCRdb called the immunoSEQ multiplex PCR reads again in MiXCR, with one record for every CDR3 protein. The table includes around 110,000 distinct CDR3 sequences, approximately 94% detected once. Sequenced input: CD8+ T cells from PBMCs. These receptors were taken from a human donor with Susac syndrome.

The chain links TRBV12-3 or TRBV12-4 to TRBJ2-4; TRBD1 might be the D (8 bases). Trimming took off 6 bases at V and 7 bases at J, with 16 bases between the two ends. The CDR3 runs 14 residues. The CDR3 loop reads CASRVGQGGNIQYF. As DNA, the CDR3 is TGTGCCAGCAGGGTAGGACAGGGAGGGAACATTCAGTACTTC.

The table lists this clonotype with a count of one. The chain links TRBV12-3 or TRBV12-4 to TRBJ2-7; no clear D. The CDR3 runs to 14 residues. V was clipped by 1 base and J by 5 bases, with 12 bases between them. For the CDR3, the DNA is TGTGCCAGCAGTTTAGGGGCTTCGGCGGACGAGCAGTACTTC. This translates into CASSLGASADEQYF.

The chain employs TRBV9 and TRBJ1-2, with D uncertain. CDR3 length: 13 amino acids. The germline V gene has CDR1 SGDLS and CDR2 YYNGEE. V shed 0 bases and J shed 3 bases, with 6 bases lying between them. The CDR3 DNA reads as TGTGCCAGCAGCGTAGCAGACGACTATGGCTACACCTTC. This translates into CASSVADDYGYTF.

The rearrangement uses TRBV15 and TRBJ2-1; D might be TRBD1 or TRBD2, each matching 5 bases. The CDR3 has 13 residues. V gave up 7 bases and J gave up 9 bases, with 16 bases separating them. Looked up from germline, CDR1 is LNHNV and CDR2 is YYDKDF (reference sequence). The CDR3 spells CATTGGPGTEQFF. As DNA, the CDR3 is TGTGCCACCACGGGTGGGCCAGGGACTGAGCAGTTCTTC.